This T cell receptor (beta chain) stems from a study of T cell repertoires in cytomegalovirus infection. Study-wide results and caveats: Clonotype analysis showed dominance of the ex vivo response by HLA-C-restricted CMV-specific TCR beta clonotypes.

Remarks on this clonotype: Its antigen is unidentified.

V was clipped by 2 bases and J by 3 bases, with 11 bases between them. This CDR3 comprises 15 residues. CDR1 and CDR2 (germline): SGHVS, FQNEAQ. TCRdb called the reads again in MiXCR, with one record for every CDR3 protein. The top ten clones hold 48% of a sample with 450,000 to 650,000 distinct CDR3 sequences, just under 40% of them seen once. The chain links TRBV7-8 to TRBJ2-1; possibly TRBD2 for D (6 bases). The sequenced sample was cultured PBMCs, obtained from culture after CMV antigen stimulation. This clonotype was sampled from a human donor in good health (CMV status not recorded). Some clones in this sample may be carry-over from other donors' samples. The CDR3 coding sequence is TGTGCCAGCAGCTTACGTCGGGAGTTCTACAATGAGCAGTTCTTC. It encodes CASSLRREFYNEQFF. Based on the CDR3 plus reference TRBV7-8 and TRBJ2-1, the full variable domain is GAGVSQSPRYKVAKRGQDVALRCDPISGHVSLFWYQQALGQGPEFLTYFQNEAQLDKSGLPSDRFFAERPEGSVSTLKIQRTQQEDSAVYLCASSLRREFYNEQFFGPGTRLTVL.